Each of the 6 T cell receptor beta chains below was sequenced from the same sample in a study of blood T cell repertoires in COVID-19. Libraries were prepared by immunoSEQ multiplex PCR; TCRdb keeps only in-frame clonotypes and omits some of them. The sample records around 300,000 clones, over 70% being singletons. The sample consisted of peripheral blood. The origin of the receptors is a man younger than 45 with active or convalescent COVID-19.

This clone has a handful of counts. The V call is TRBV6-5, the J call TRBJ2-1, with TRBD1 matching over 7 bases. After removal of 7 bases from V and 0 bases from J, the junction contained 6 bases not matched to a gene. Per germline, CDR1 MNHEY and CDR2 SVGAGI. This CDR3 region has 15 residues. The CDR3 is CASILWDSSYNEQFF. As DNA, the CDR3 is TGTGCCAGCATCCTTTGGGACAGCTCCTACAATGAGCAGTTCTTC.

The CDR3: CASSLGTGNTYEQYF. The CDR3 DNA reads as TGCGCCAGCAGCTTGGGGACAGGGAATACCTACGAGCAGTACTTC. The rearrangement uses TRBV5-1 and TRBJ2-7, with TRBD1 identical over 8 bases. With V trimmed by 0 bases and J by 2 bases, 4 bases remained unmatched. The CDR3 is 15 amino acids. The V gene's germline CDR1 is SGHRS and CDR2 YFSETQ.

The V gene is TRBV9, the J gene TRBJ2-1; TRBD2 is a possible D gene (5 bases). V lost 4 bases and J lost 0, with 14 bases in between. The CDR3 spans 16 residues. Germline V gene data show CDR1 as SGDLS and CDR2 as YYNGEE. CDR3: CASSPPPGSSYNEQFF. The CDR3 region has the DNA TGTGCCAGCAGCCCCCCCCCGGGGAGCTCCTACAATGAGCAGTTCTTC. Looking up the rest from reference TRBV9 and TRBJ2-1 gives the full variable domain: DSGVTQTPKHLITATGQRVTLRCSPRSGDLSVYWYQQSLDQGLQFLIQYYNGEERAKGNILERFSAQQFPDLHSELNLSSLELGDSALYFCASSPPPGSSYNEQFFGPGTRLTVL.

This clone was detected only once. The chain links TRBV30 to TRBJ1-1, with 7 bases fitting TRBD1. From germline, CDR1 is GTSNPN and CDR2 SVGIG (reference sequence). The V and J ends lost 2 bases and 2 bases, in that order; junction bases with no gene match: 5. This CDR3 spans 14 amino acids. This CDR3 is CAWSLGQINTEAFF. The CDR3 DNA follows: TGTGCCTGGAGTTTGGGACAGATAAACACTGAAGCTTTCTTT.

The chain uses TRBV5-1 and TRBJ2-5; D ambiguous. The germline V gene has CDR1 SGHRS and CDR2 YFSETQ. Trimming removed 0 bases from V and 2 bases from J, with 5 bases in between. This CDR3 has 13 amino acids. The CDR3 loop reads CASSLELQETQYF. DNA for the CDR3: TGCGCCAGCAGCTTGGAACTGCAAGAGACCCAGTACTTC.

The table lists this clone with a count of one. The V and J genes are TRBV27 and TRBJ2-7; D unresolved. The CDR3 length is 13 residues. V was clipped by 2 bases and J by 3 bases, with 8 bases between them. Germline V CDR1 and CDR2: MNHEY, SMNVEV (reference sequence). This chain's CDR3 is CASSLTYYYEQYF. CDR3 bases: TGTGCCAGCAGTTTAACTTACTACTACGAGCAGTACTTC.